These 13 T cell receptor beta chains share one sample of origin, sequenced in a study of T cell repertoires in cytomegalovirus infection. MiXCR, run by TCRdb on the reads, gives a single entry per CDR3 protein. The profile covers 300,000 to 400,000 distinct CDR3 sequences, with over 7.5% appearing a single time and 3.5% to 4.5% taken by the ten largest. Source material: PBMCs. The receptors originated from a human donor in good health (CMV status not recorded). Some clones in this sample may be carry-over from other donors' samples.

The rearrangement links TRBV7-8 to TRBJ2-5; 9 nucleotides align to TRBD2. Germline CDR1 and CDR2: SGHVS and FQNEAQ. J gave up 6 bases and V 5 bases, and 16 bases lay outside the gene matches. The CDR3 has 17 residues. The CDR3 sequence is CASSGFLAGEALQTQYF. For the CDR3, the DNA is TGTGCCAGCAGCGGATTTTTAGCGGGAGAAGCTCTGCAGACCCAGTACTTC. The full variable domain, in which reference TRBV7-8 and TRBJ2-5 provide the parts outside the CDR3, is GAGVSQSPRYKVAKRGQDVALRCDPISGHVSLFWYQQALGQGPEFLTYFQNEAQLDKSGLPSDRFFAERPEGSVSTLKIQRTQQEDSAVYLCASSGFLAGEALQTQYFGPGTRLLVL.

The V call is TRBV29-1, the J call TRBJ1-1, with D perhaps TRBD1 (5 bases). Germline-derived CDR1 and CDR2 are SQVTM and ANQGSEA. There are 10 residues in the CDR3. V dropped 7 bases and J dropped 8 bases, with 11 bases sitting between them. The CDR3 coding sequence is TGCAGCGGAGGGGCGGGGGAAGCTTTCTTT. Translating gives CSGGAGEAFF.

This clonotype appeared many times. This chain uses TRBV6-6 with TRBJ2-1; maybe TRBD1 (6 bases). CDR3 length: 16 residues. V lost 2 bases and J lost 6, with 17 bases in between. CDR1 is MNHNY, CDR2 SVGAGI, per germline (reference sequence). The CDR3, as DNA: TGTGCCAGCAGTTACGTACAGGGCCCGAAGCTCAATGAGCAGTTCTTC. The encoded protein is CASSYVQGPKLNEQFF.

This clonotype was counted a few times. The V and J genes are TRBV4-1 and TRBJ2-1, with D uncertain. Germline V gene lookup returns CDR1 MGHRA and CDR2 YSYEKL. The ends were cut back, 1 base at V and 9 bases at J, with 10 bases in the middle. This CDR3 comprises 13 residues. CDR3 nucleotides: TGCGCCAGCAGCCAAGCTCTACCCGGTGAGCAGTTCTTC. This sequence encodes CASSQALPGEQFF.

This clonotype was counted a few times. This sequence joins TRBV6-5 and TRBJ1-5; no clear D gene. Between the trimmed V and J ends, which lost 6 bases and 0 bases, there was a span of 18 bases. The CDR3 extends over 17 amino acids. Germline lookup yields CDR1 MNHEY and CDR2 SVGAGI. CDR3 bases: TGTGCCAGCAGGCCCGGGCGGCAAATATATAGCAATCAGCCCCAGCATTTT. Translated, it gives CASRPGRQIYSNQPQHF.

This rearrangement joins TRBV10-3 to TRBJ2-4; D remains ambiguous. Trimming removed 11 bases at V and 2 bases at J, with 13 bases between. Germline V gene lookup returns CDR1 ENHRY and CDR2 SYGVKD. The CDR3 contains 13 residues. The CDR3 spells CACRADSKNIQYF. CDR3 nucleotides: TGTGCCTGTCGGGCAGACTCCAAAAACATTCAGTACTTC.

The chain joins TRBV10-3 to TRBJ2-5; TRBD2 agrees at 10 bases. The junction had 4 bases not matched to a gene; V was cut back by 7 bases and J by 5 bases. Germline V CDR1 and CDR2: ENHRY, SYGVKD. The CDR3 has 13 amino acids. The CDR3 bases are TGTGCCATCAATATAGCGGGGGGTGAGACCCAGTACTTC. Residues: CAINIAGGETQYF.

In this sample, this clonotype turned up many times. The rearrangement joins TRBV20-1 to TRBJ1-5; D gene unclear. CDR1 is DFQATT, CDR2 SNEGSKA, per germline (reference sequence). The CDR3 has 16 amino acids. The ends were cut back, 0 bases at V and 3 bases at J, with 15 bases in the middle. This CDR3 is CSAREKGLGPNQPQHF. The CDR3, as DNA: TGCAGTGCTAGAGAAAAGGGTTTAGGGCCCAATCAGCCCCAGCATTTT.

This clonotype was counted ten times or more. This chain uses TRBV7-2 with TRBJ1-5; D is unresolved. V was cut by 0 bases and J by 9 bases, with 3 bases left in between. Looked up from germline, CDR1 is SGHTA and CDR2 is FQGNSA. There are 11 residues in the CDR3. The CDR3 region has the DNA TGTGCCAGCAGCTTAGCAGGGCCCCAGCATTTT. Amino acids: CASSLAGPQHF.

This clonotype came up many times. This chain uses TRBV6-2 or TRBV6-3 with TRBJ2-7; D remains unclear. The CDR3 totals 14 residues. CDR1 MNHEY and CDR2 SVGEGT come from the germline V gene. V lost 0 bases and J lost 0, with 6 bases in between. CDR3 DNA sequence: TGTGCCAGCAGTTACTCAGGAAGCTCCTACGAGCAGTACTTC. Encoded protein: CASSYSGSSYEQYF.

This clonotype was seen a few times. The chain has TRBV9 and TRBJ2-1, with TRBD2 matching over 9 bases. Germline CDR1 and CDR2: SGDLS and YYNGEE. There are 20 residues in the CDR3. V lost 3 bases to trimming and J lost 2 bases; unmatched junction nucleotides: 18. The CDR3 region is CASSAEGASGITSTYNEQFF. CDR3 in DNA: TGTGCCAGCAGCGCGGAGGGGGCTAGCGGGATCACCTCGACCTACAATGAGCAGTTCTTC.

Remarks on this clonotype: The junction departs from germline at one end; a sequencing error may be responsible. The rearrangement links TRBV4-1 to TRBJ2-1; 16 bases line up with TRBD2. This CDR3 is 16 amino acids long. Germline CDR1 reads MGHRA; CDR2 reads YSYEKL. CDR3 sequence reads: CASSQGTSGRADEQFF. The CDR3 bases are TGTGCCAGCAGCCAGGGGACTAGCGGGAGGGCCGATGAGCAGTTCTTC.

This clonotype turned up a few times. The chain is built from TRBV19 and TRBJ2-5; maybe TRBD2 (6 bases). The V and J ends lost 3 bases and 0 bases respectively, with 14 bases between them. CDR3 length equals 16 residues. Germline CDR1 reads LNHDA; CDR2 reads SQIVND (reference sequence). This chain's CDR3 is CASSIGGSAYQETQYF. For the CDR3, the DNA is TGTGCCAGTAGTATCGGGGGTAGCGCGTACCAAGAGACCCAGTACTTC.